The 29 T cell receptor beta chains below all came from one sample that was sequenced in a study of blood T cell repertoires in COVID-19. TCRdb's table, derived via immunoSEQ multiplex PCR, lists solely in-frame clones and lacks some. The repertoire has around 190,000 clones, roughly nine tenths of them found once; the top ten carry 1.1%. The sample comprised peripheral blood. These TCRs come from a man aged 25-45 years with acute or convalescent COVID-19.

The chain couples TRBV28 to TRBJ2-7, with a tentative D call TRBD2 (6 bases). The germline V gene has CDR1 MDHEN and CDR2 SYDVKM. The CDR3 sequence is 16 residues long. The ends were cut back, 3 bases at V and 6 bases at J, with 21 bases in the middle. CDR3 nucleotide sequence: TGTGCCAGCAGTTTTACTGCGGGAATGGGCCCGGGCGAGCAGTACTTC. Translated, it gives CASSFTAGMGPGEQYF. The full variable domain, completed using reference TRBV28 and TRBJ2-7, is DVKVTQSSRYLVKRTGEKVFLECVQDMDHENMFWYRQDPGLGLRLIYFSYDVKMKEKGDIPEGYSVSREKKERFSLILESASTNQTSMYLCASSFTAGMGPGEQYFGPGTRLTVT.

The V call is TRBV2, the J call TRBJ1-2; 10 positions agree with TRBD1. With 7 bases clipped from V and 5 bases from J, the junction kept 7 bases outside the gene matches. The CDR3 is 14 amino acids. Germline V CDR1 and CDR2: SNHLY, FYNNEI. The CDR3 region is CASNDRGPVYGYTF. In DNA form, the CDR3 reads TGTGCCAGCAACGACAGGGGGCCTGTATATGGCTACACCTTC.

This rearrangement joins TRBV5-6 to TRBJ2-1, with 9 positions matching TRBD1. This CDR3 contains 15 residues. The J segment lost 6 bases and the V segment lost 0 bases, leaving 4 bases of the junction unmatched. Germline CDR1 reads SGHDT; CDR2 reads YYEEEE. The CDR3 nucleotides are TGTGCCAGCAGCTTGGACAGGGGGCGTCTCAATGAGCAGTTCTTC. Its protein product is CASSLDRGRLNEQFF.

J is TRBJ1-5 and V is TRBV27; 7 bases are a match to TRBD1. CDR3 length: 14 amino acids. Germline assignment: CDR1 MNHEY and CDR2 SMNVEV (reference sequence). J gave up 7 bases and V 2 bases, and 5 bases lay outside the gene matches. The CDR3 loop is CASSLRGLGQPQHF. The CDR3 DNA reads TGTGCCAGCAGTTTAAGGGGGCTGGGACAGCCCCAGCATTTT.

The rearrangement uses TRBV5-6 and TRBJ2-2; D may be TRBD2 (6 bases). The CDR3 is 15 amino acids. V was clipped by 2 bases and J by 1 base, with 9 bases between them. Germline V gene lookup returns CDR1 SGHDT and CDR2 YYEEEE. CDR3 sequence reads: CASSFFGRNTGELFF. The CDR3 DNA reads TGTGCCAGCAGCTTTTTCGGGAGGAACACCGGGGAGCTGTTTTTT. Full variable domain (outside the CDR3, taken from reference TRBV5-6 and TRBJ2-2): DAGVTQSPTHLIKTRGQQVTLRCSPKSGHDTVSWYQQALGQGPQFIFQYYEEEERQRGNFPDRFSGHQFPNYSSELNVNALLLGDSALYLCASSFFGRNTGELFFGEGSRLTVL.

In this sample, this clone turned up once. CDR3 protein: CASRFSESGNTIYF. The CDR3 coding sequence is TGTGCCAGCAGGTTCAGCGAATCTGGAAACACCATATATTTT. The genes are TRBV2 and TRBJ1-3; D not resolved. V was shortened by 6 bases and J by 1 base, with 10 bases between the two germline ends. This CDR3 is built from 14 residues. Per the germline V gene, CDR1 is SNHLY and CDR2 is FYNNEI.

The CDR3 region has the DNA TGTGCCAGCAGCCCTCTAGTCGGCGGGGAGCTGTTTTTT. Translated: CASSPLVGGELFF. This chain links TRBV3-1 (or the pseudogene TRBV3-2) with TRBJ2-2; D remains unclear. The V and J ends lost 4 bases and 7 bases respectively, with 10 bases between them. The CDR3 has 13 residues. CDR1 is LGHDT, CDR2 YNNKEL, per germline (reference sequence).

The gene calls are TRBV21-1 and TRBJ1-5; the D call TRBD1 from the table was never checked on the DNA. TRBV21-1 represents a pseudogene. This CDR3 contains 20 residues. CDR3 DNA sequence: TGTGCCAGCAGCAAACCCGTTTTAAGGTACGGCAGGGGCAGCAATCAGCCCCAGCATTTT. Its translation is CASSKPVLRYGRGSNQPQHF.

The chain has TRBV4-1 and TRBJ1-1; D is perhaps TRBD1 (5 bases). The length of the CDR3 is 15 residues. Trimming removed 0 bases from V and 0 bases from J, with 8 bases in between. CDR1 and CDR2 (germline): MGHRA, YSYEKL. CDR3 DNA sequence: TGCGCCAGCAGCCAAGAAGCGGGGCTGAACACTGAAGCTTTCTTT. Protein product: CASSQEAGLNTEAFF.

In this sample, this clone turned up a few times. The chain joins TRBV30 to TRBJ1-1; the D is unclear. The V end lost 2 bases, the J end lost 0 bases, and 10 bases lay between the germline ends. Germline V CDR1 and CDR2: GTSNPN, SVGIG (reference sequence). The CDR3 covers 14 residues. In DNA, the CDR3 is TGTGCCTGGAGTAGAACTCAGGTGAACACTGAAGCTTTCTTT. Translated, it gives CAWSRTQVNTEAFF.

The J gene is TRBJ2-3, the V gene TRBV28; 11 bases are a match to TRBD2. CDR1 and CDR2 from the germline V gene are MDHEN and SYDVKM. The CDR3 has 17 residues. V was clipped by 5 bases and J by 1 base; unmatched bases: 8. The CDR3 here is CASSPISLAGGTDTQYF. DNA for the CDR3: TGTGCCAGCAGTCCCATCTCACTAGCGGGGGGCACAGATACGCAGTATTTT.

The V gene is TRBV6-6, the J gene TRBJ1-5, with TRBD1 as a possible D gene (5 bases). V was pared by 7 bases and J by 2 bases, with 15 bases between. This CDR3 contains 15 residues. Germline CDR1 and CDR2: MNHNY and SVGAGI (reference sequence). Here the CDR3 reads CASIGGVTGNQPQHF. The CDR3 DNA sequence: TGTGCCAGCATAGGAGGGGTTACGGGCAATCAGCCCCAGCATTTT.

This chain uses TRBV5-1 with TRBJ2-3; 11 positions match TRBD2. The CDR3 covers 15 residues. Germline CDR1 and CDR2: SGHRS and YFSETQ. With V trimmed by 2 bases and J by 5 bases, 4 bases remained unmatched. The CDR3 DNA is TGCGCCAGCAGCTTCGCTAGCGGGGGGAAAGATACGCAGTATTTT. Amino acid sequence: CASSFASGGKDTQYF.

The chain carries TRBV19 and TRBJ1-2; D gene unclear. The CDR3 spans 15 residues. Trimming cost V 3 bases and J 2 bases, with 13 bases left between them. Germline V gives CDR1 LNHDA, CDR2 SQIVND (reference sequence). The CDR3 loop reads CASSIRLGSNYGYTF. The CDR3 region has the DNA TGTGCCAGTAGTATTCGGCTGGGCTCGAACTATGGCTACACCTTC.

This clone was detected a few times. This chain connects TRBV23-1 to TRBJ1-1, with D perhaps TRBD1 (6 bases). TRBV23-1 is an ORF; its function is uncertain. Trimming removed 8 bases at V and 0 bases at J, with 10 bases between. This CDR3 is built from 13 residues. CDR3 nucleotides: TGCGCCAGCCGGACAGATATGAACACTGAAGCTTTCTTT. This codes for CASRTDMNTEAFF.

This clone was seen only a few times. The CDR3 DNA sequence: TGTGCCAGCTCACCCCAGGGGAAGCAGTACTTC. Protein: CASSPQGKQYF. This rearrangement joins TRBV18 to TRBJ2-7; a possible D gene is TRBD1 (6 bases). The germline gives CDR1 KGHSH, CDR2 LQKENI. Trimming shortened V by 3 bases and J by 8 bases, and 8 bases separated the two germline ends. The CDR3 is 11 residues long.

The chain combines TRBV13 with TRBJ2-7; TRBD1 might be the D (5 bases). The CDR3 is 15 residues long. Trimming left V 2 bases short and J 4 bases short, with 15 bases between. The germline CDR1 and CDR2 sequences are PRHDT and FYEKMQ (reference sequence). Here the CDR3 DNA reads TGTGCCAGCAGCTTATCGGTCGACAGCCCATACGAGCAGTACTTC. It encodes CASSLSVDSPYEQYF.

J is TRBJ2-3 and V is TRBV19, with 9 bases identical to TRBD2. Germline values: CDR1 LNHDA, CDR2 SQIVND (reference sequence). The ends lost 7 bases at V and 1 base at J; junction bases unmatched: 18. This CDR3 contains 19 residues. This chain's CDR3 is CASTDNGRGGPRGTDTQYF. DNA for the CDR3: TGTGCCAGTACCGATAACGGGCGGGGGGGCCCTCGTGGCACAGATACGCAGTATTTT.

This clone was counted once. The V gene is TRBV19, the J gene TRBJ1-1; no reliable D call. This CDR3 is 14 amino acids long. The V end lost 5 bases, the J end lost 3 bases, and 13 bases lay between the germline ends. CDR1 LNHDA and CDR2 SQIVND come from the germline V gene (reference sequence). The CDR3 DNA sequence: TGTGCCAGTAGTTTTCGTGCGGGGTACACTGAAGCTTTCTTT. Protein product: CASSFRAGYTEAFF.

This clone was detected many times. Additional DNA sequences in this sample encode the identical CDR3. The J gene is TRBJ2-7, the V gene TRBV28; 7 bases line up with TRBD1. The CDR3 has 14 residues. The ends lost 5 bases at V and 3 bases at J; junction bases unmatched: 7. Per the germline V gene, CDR1 is MDHEN and CDR2 is SYDVKM. The CDR3 protein is CASSRTGGGYEQYF. In DNA form, the CDR3 reads TGTGCCAGCAGTCGGACAGGAGGCGGCTACGAGCAGTACTTC. The full variable domain, completed using reference TRBV28 and TRBJ2-7, is DVKVTQSSRYLVKRTGEKVFLECVQDMDHENMFWYRQDPGLGLRLIYFSYDVKMKEKGDIPEGYSVSREKKERFSLILESASTNQTSMYLCASSRTGGGYEQYFGPGTRLTVT.

The chain employs TRBV2 and TRBJ1-5; 12 positions agree with TRBD1. CDR1 is SNHLY, CDR2 FYNNEI, per germline. V shed 6 bases, J shed 6 bases, and the junction held 6 bases outside the gene matches. The CDR3 totals 15 residues. Here the CDR3 reads CASSQRGQGAQPQHF. The CDR3 bases are TGTGCCAGCAGCCAACGGGGACAGGGGGCTCAGCCCCAGCATTTT.

V is TRBV18 and J is TRBJ1-1; no reliable D call. V gave up 1 base and J gave up 1 base, with 10 bases separating them. In germline, CDR1 is KGHSH, CDR2 LQKENI. The CDR3 contains 15 residues. The CDR3 DNA is TGTGCCAGCTCACCACTCGGCTGGAGGAACACTGAAGCTTTCTTT. It codes for CASSPLGWRNTEAFF.

This chain joins TRBV28 and TRBJ1-5; D uncertain. The CDR3 has 9 residues. Germline loops: CDR1 MDHEN, CDR2 SYDVKM. The chain's CDR3 is CATGQPQHF. DNA of the CDR3: TGTGCTACGGGACAGCCCCAGCATTTT.

This chain uses TRBV19 with TRBJ2-5, with D possibly being TRBD2 (6 bases). The CDR3 runs 15 residues. Germline-derived CDR1 and CDR2 are LNHDA and SQIVND (reference sequence). The ends were cut back, 9 bases at V and 4 bases at J, with 21 bases in the middle. CDR3 sequence: CASTLRGLLGETQYF. The CDR3 region has the DNA TGTGCCAGCACTTTGCGGGGTCTCCTAGGAGAGACCCAGTACTTC. Complete variable domain (other parts from reference TRBV19 and TRBJ2-5): DGGITQSPKYLFRKEGQNVTLSCEQNLNHDAMYWYRQDPGQGLRLIYYSQIVNDFQKGDIAEGYSVSREKKESFPLTVTSAQKNPTAFYLCASTLRGLLGETQYFGPGTRLLVL.

The V and J genes are TRBV6-5 and TRBJ1-1; weak D call: TRBD1 (5 bases). The CDR3 extends over 12 amino acids. Germline V gene lookup returns CDR1 MNHEY and CDR2 SVGAGI. The V end was cut by 6 bases, the J end by 9 bases, with 14 bases between. The CDR3 nucleotides read TGTGCCAGCAGAGCGGGGGAGGGACAAGCTTTCTTT. As protein: CASRAGEGQAFF.

This clone occurred once. This chain's CDR3 is CASSLIGGSTTDTQYF. Written as DNA, the CDR3 is TGTGCCAGCAGCTTAATTGGGGGGTCCACCACAGATACGCAGTATTTT. The chain joins TRBV7-3 to TRBJ2-3, with a weak D call TRBD2 (6 bases). The germline gives CDR1 SGHTA, CDR2 FQGTGA. The CDR3 contains 16 residues. Trimming took off 1 base at V and 2 bases at J, with 13 bases between the two ends. The variable domain in full, completed from reference TRBV7-3 and TRBJ2-3, reads GAGVSQTPSNKVTEKGKYVELRCDPISGHTALYWYRQSLGQGPEFLIYFQGTGAADDSGLPNDRFFAVRPEGSVSTLKIQRTERGDSAVYLCASSLIGGSTTDTQYFGPGTRLTVL.

Only one count was recorded for this clone. The V gene is TRBV6-5, the J gene TRBJ1-1; the D gene is possibly TRBD1 (6 bases). Trimming left V 6 bases short and J 4 bases short, with 18 bases between. The germline CDR1 and CDR2 sequences are MNHEY and SVGAGI. There are 15 residues in the CDR3. The DNA for the CDR3 is TGTGCCAGCAGAGGACAGCCTACCTATCTCACTGAAGCTTTCTTT. The encoded protein is CASRGQPTYLTEAFF.

The rearrangement joins TRBV7-3 to TRBJ1-1; D unclear. Trimming shortened V by 2 bases and J by 5 bases, and 9 bases separated the two germline ends. Germline V gives CDR1 SGHTA, CDR2 FQGTGA. The CDR3 spans 13 residues. CDR3 sequence: CASSLSGETEAFF. The DNA of the CDR3 is TGTGCCAGCAGCTTATCTGGAGAAACTGAAGCTTTCTTT.

The CDR3 sequence: CASSPMGGTGYGYTF. The CDR3 region has the DNA TGTGCCAGCAGCCCAATGGGCGGCACAGGCTATGGCTACACCTTC. This chain connects TRBV7-3 to TRBJ1-2; D possibly corresponds to TRBD1 (5 bases). The CDR3 contains 15 residues. Trimming took off 5 bases at V and 4 bases at J, with 17 bases between the two ends. Germline assignment: CDR1 SGHTA and CDR2 FQGTGA.